This entry features one T cell receptor (beta chain) sequence. The junction does not match germline at one end; this may be a read error. This sample is drawn from a study of blood T cell repertoires in COVID-19. CDR3 length: 11 amino acids. Germline V CDR1 and CDR2: SGHTA, FQGTGA. Sequenced by immunoSEQ multiplex PCR; TCRdb stores in-frame clones only, minus some. The sample holds fewer than 300,000 clones, approximately 92% seen once. Sequencing used PBMCs or T cells enriched from blood (not recorded which). The clonotype comes from a woman aged 30 to 39 who had recovered from COVID-19. V gene TRBV7-3 combines with J gene TRBJ1-2, with a possible D match to TRBD1 (5 bases). CDR3 DNA sequence: TGTGCCAGCAGCTCCACCGGGACTTTGGCCTTC. This codes for CASSSTGTLAF.